The following is a TCR beta chain sequence with its context. These data belong to a study of control samples from healthy donors and cancer patients. Profiled with immunoSEQ multiplex PCR; TCRdb holds only in-frame clones, not every one. The sample has over 100,000 clones, more than 90% seen once; the top ten hold around 5.8%. Germline V gene sequence: CDR1 GTSNPN, CDR2 SVGIG (reference sequence). The length of the CDR3 is 12 residues. The V end lost 0 bases, the J end lost 6 bases, and 9 bases lay between the germline ends. Sequencing input: blood. This clonotype was sampled from a man aged 18 to 35 in good health. The rearrangement links TRBV30 to TRBJ2-7, with D maybe TRBD1 (6 bases). The CDR3 DNA follows: TGTGCCTGGAGTGTAGGGGGTGGCGAGCAGTACTTC. This sequence encodes CAWSVGGGEQYF. Filled out from reference TRBV30 and TRBJ2-7, the complete variable domain reads SQTIHQWPATLVQPVGSPLSLECTVEGTSNPNLYWYRQAAGRGLQLLFYSVGIGQISSEVPQNLSASRPQDRQFILSSKKLLLSDSGFYLCAWSVGGGEQYFGPGTRLTVT.